This T cell receptor (beta chain) came from a study of cytotoxic CD8 clonotypes in ibrutinib-treated CLL. Assay used: immunoSEQ multiplex PCR; TCRdb lists only in-frame clones, some missing. The data contain approximately 300,000 clones, roughly 79% of them singletons. The J segment lost 2 bases and the V segment lost 5 bases, leaving 1 base of the junction unmatched. Per germline, CDR1 GTSNPN and CDR2 SVGIG (reference sequence). This CDR3 has 13 amino acids. This sequence joins TRBV30 and TRBJ1-4, with TRBD1 matching 8 bases. The sequence was collected from a human donor with chronic lymphocytic leukemia. The material was PBMCs, obtained before ibrutinib treatment. This CDR3 reads CAWQGATNEKLFF. In DNA form, the CDR3 reads TGTGCCTGGCAGGGGGCGACTAATGAAAAACTGTTTTTT. The full variable domain, rest sourced from reference TRBV30 and TRBJ1-4, is SQTIHQWPATLVQPVGSPLSLECTVEGTSNPNLYWYRQAAGRGLQLLFYSVGIGQISSEVPQNLSASRPQDRQFILSSKKLLLSDSGFYLCAWQGATNEKLFFGSGTQLSVL.